This TCR beta chain was documented in a study of T cells in Graves' hyperthyroidism and ophthalmopathy. Germline assignment: CDR1 PRHDT and CDR2 FYEKMQ (reference sequence). Trimming removed 2 bases from V and 0 bases from J, with 8 bases in between. The CDR3 is 15 residues long. This clonotype has a count of ten or more. Amplified TCR beta CDR3 regions derived from RNA transcripts. A set of HTBI primers served as the primers for a first-round RT-PCR of the TCR CDR3. TCRdb used MiXCR to reprocess the multiplex PCR reads, holding one entry per CDR3 protein. The data contain under 800,000 distinct CDR3 sequences, approximately 15% of them singletons. Clinical symptoms, serum thyroxine and TRAb, thyroid ultrasound and orbital computed tomography together formed the diagnostic basis.

The sequencing sample was made of blood. V gene TRBV13 combines with J gene TRBJ1-5; D remains ambiguous. The sequence was collected from a woman aged 18 to 35 with Graves' hyperthyroidism. This chain's CDR3 is CASSLSLGSNQPQHF. In DNA, the CDR3 is TGTGCCAGCAGCTTATCCCTCGGTAGCAATCAGCCCCAGCATTTT.